This is a list of T cell receptor beta chains from one sample in a study of blood T cell repertoires in COVID-19. Sequencing was performed with immunoSEQ multiplex PCR; in TCRdb, only in-frame clones are kept and a portion is missing. The profile shows 200,000 to 250,000 clones, around 86% of them singletons. The sequencing input was peripheral blood. Receptors originate from a woman in her 50s with COVID-19, enrolled during active disease. The CDR3 runs from the conserved cysteine through the conserved F or W. Fields, in order: V gene, J gene, clone size, D gene, CDR3 protein. The D gene is left open where the match is weak. The listing skips clone size in some rows; elsewhere it reads once, few, many or a size class.

>TRBV5-1|TRBJ2-3|NA|NA
CASSLAVVNTQYF
>TRBV28|TRBJ1-2|few|NA
CASSSLPGDYGYTF
>TRBV6-6|TRBJ2-7|NA|NA
CASSYSKQENYEQYF
>TRBV5-1|TRBJ2-2|NA|TRBD2
CASFFSPGLAGGTGELFF
>TRBV7-2|TRBJ1-6|NA|NA
CASSYTRGGLGYNSPLHF
>TRBV7-6|TRBJ1-6|NA|TRBD1
CASSSYTGTGSPLHF
>TRBV7-9|TRBJ2-3|NA|TRBD2
CASSLWTRMEFDTQYF
>TRBV15|TRBJ2-3|NA|TRBD1
CATSRARGTGRPDTQYF
>TRBV7-3|TRBJ2-1|once|NA
CASSLGQGYEQFF
>TRBV5-1|TRBJ1-5|NA|NA
CASSSYRDSGNQPQHF
>TRBV5-1|TRBJ2-3|few|TRBD1
CASSLGRDRGRPDTQYF
>TRBV7-6|TRBJ1-5|few|TRBD1
CASSLSAGGANQPQHF
>TRBV10-3|TRBJ2-3|NA|TRBD2
CAITPRRGAGTDTQYF
>TRBV18|TRBJ1-2|NA|TRBD1
CASSPEIGGTGTSYGYTF
>TRBV12-3/TRBV12-4|TRBJ2-7|NA|NA
CASSPAGPYEQYF
>TRBV5-5|TRBJ2-4|few|TRBD2
CASSPGLAGCF
>TRBV2|TRBJ1-4|few|TRBD1
CASSVTGGTNEKLFF
>TRBV3-1/TRBV3-2|TRBJ2-3|NA|TRBD2
CASSQGDGGWGADTQYF
>TRBV10-2|TRBJ2-2|once|TRBD2
CASWDSGGFTGELFF
>TRBV30|TRBJ1-1|NA|NA
CAWSRRENTEAFF
>TRBV6-5|TRBJ2-1|NA|NA
CASSPVLGDEQFF
>TRBV27|TRBJ1-1|NA|NA
CASSRGHRTEAFF
>TRBV6-2/TRBV6-3|TRBJ2-3|NA|NA
CASSPSGVSAGTQYF
>TRBV21-1|TRBJ2-3|NA|NA
CASSKGNSGGDTDTQYF
>TRBV7-9|TRBJ2-3|NA|NA
CASSLIAGTVDTQYF
>TRBV7-2|TRBJ2-7|few|TRBD1
CASSLAGSGGYEQYF
>TRBV9|TRBJ1-2|once|NA
CASSKGGIYGYTF
>TRBV5-5|TRBJ2-3|NA|NA
CASSLGGDTQYF
>TRBV5-4|TRBJ2-7|NA|NA
CASSPGTHVRDEQYF
>TRBV5-1|TRBJ2-3|NA|NA
CASSLGQRLSTDTQYF
>TRBV30|TRBJ1-4|NA|TRBD1
CAWWRTGNEKLFF
>TRBV19|TRBJ1-1|NA|NA
CASTQGTEAFF
>TRBV6-5|TRBJ1-2|NA|TRBD1
CASSSTGQGKGGYTF
>TRBV5-4|TRBJ1-2|few|TRBD1
CASRVLTGGIAYGYTF
>TRBV4-1|TRBJ2-2|NA|NA
CASSQDPGPGELFF
>TRBV7-2|TRBJ1-6|NA|TRBD1
CASSLGRDRYNSPLHF
>TRBV4-1|TRBJ2-3|NA|TRBD1
CASSLGQGTDTQYF
>TRBV5-1|TRBJ1-5|NA|NA
CASSLEAGNQPQHF
>TRBV13|TRBJ2-1|NA|NA
CASSFGGRNNEQFF
>TRBV7-8|TRBJ1-1|NA|NA
CASSLIRFGAEAFF
>TRBV7-2|TRBJ1-2|few|NA
CASSLQSGGGYTF
>TRBV10-3|TRBJ2-3|NA|NA
CAISWGGRTDTQYF
>TRBV10-1|TRBJ1-1|NA|TRBD1
CASSELGQGANTEAFF
>TRBV5-1|TRBJ2-6|NA|NA
CASKGGNGANVLTF
>TRBV13|TRBJ2-2|NA|TRBD1
CASSYGQENTGELFF
>TRBV19|TRBJ1-4|few|NA
CASNGAGEKLFF
>TRBV30|TRBJ1-1|once|NA
CAWRGEGAEAFF
>TRBV5-4|TRBJ1-2|NA|NA
CASSLDRTYGYTF
>TRBV28|TRBJ2-6|NA|NA
CASSLYSVGANVLTF
>TRBV28|TRBJ1-2|NA|NA
CASSSVGSLAGYTF
>TRBV13|TRBJ2-2|NA|NA
CASSWTDTGELFF
>TRBV24-1|TRBJ1-3|NA|NA
CATSEGRGNTIYF
>TRBV3-1/TRBV3-2|TRBJ2-2|NA|NA
CASSPYTGELFF
>TRBV11-2|TRBJ1-1|NA|NA
CASTLVGGGTEAFF